The 20 T cell receptor beta chains in this list originate from one sample, sequenced in a study of neurological immune-mediated disorders. Each CDR3 protein is one row after TCRdb ran MiXCR on the 5' RACE reads. The sample lists approximately 19,000 distinct CDR3 sequences, roughly 15% seen once, with around 15% in the top ten. Sequencing used PBMCs. The receptors were gathered from a female donor with HTLV-1-associated myelopathy (HAM/TSP).

The rearrangement links TRBV7-9 to TRBJ1-4, with 9 bases that match TRBD1. Trimming took 4 bases from V and 7 from J; bases not matched to a gene: 4. The length of the CDR3 is 14 residues. The germline V gene has CDR1 SEHNR and CDR2 FQNEAQ (reference sequence). CDR3 sequence: CASSSTGGSEKLFF. The CDR3 nucleotides read TGTGCCAGCAGCTCTACAGGGGGCAGTGAAAAACTGTTTTTT.

This clonotype occurred many times. The rearrangement joins TRBV5-4 to TRBJ2-3; tentative D call: TRBD2 (6 bases). Per the germline V gene, CDR1 is SGHNT and CDR2 is YYREEE (reference sequence). V was clipped by 0 bases and J by 2 bases, with 7 bases between them. The CDR3 is 14 residues long. CDR3 residues: CASSLGLDTDTQYF. CDR3 sequence (DNA): TGTGCCAGCAGCTTGGGACTAGACACAGATACGCAGTATTTT.

Concerning this clonotype itself: The junction and the germline gene differ at one end; a read error may be behind it. This chain joins TRBV30 and TRBJ1-3; D might be TRBD1 (6 bases). The CDR3 has 13 residues. From germline, CDR1 is GTSNPN and CDR2 SVGIG (reference sequence). In nucleotides, the CDR3 is TGTGCCCAAGGGGGGCTTGCTGGAAACACCATATATTTC. This gives the protein CAQGGLAGNTIYF. The full variable domain, in which reference TRBV30 and TRBJ1-3 provide the parts outside the CDR3, is SQTIHQWPATLVQPVGSPLSLECTVEGTSNPNLYWYRQAAGRGLQLLFYSVGIGQISSEVPQNLSASRPQDRQFILSSKKLLLSDSGFYLCAQGGLAGNTIYFGEGSWLTVV.

In its sample, this clonotype ranks as medium-sized. The chain joins TRBV4-1 to TRBJ2-1; D possibly corresponds to TRBD1 (5 bases). Looked up from germline, CDR1 is MGHRA and CDR2 is YSYEKL. The CDR3 extends over 14 amino acids. The V gene lost 4 bases and the J gene lost 0 bases, with 7 bases spanning the gap. CDR3 sequence reads: CASSLTVSYNEQFF. For the CDR3, the DNA is TGCGCCAGCAGCCTGACAGTCTCCTACAATGAGCAGTTCTTC.

In this sample, this clonotype turned up many times. In nucleotides, the CDR3 is TGTGCCAGCACCCTCTACCAGGGGTCCTACGAGCAGTACTTC. Translating gives CASTLYQGSYEQYF. This chain joins TRBV7-2 and TRBJ2-7, with D possibly TRBD1 on 6 matching bases. Germline V gene lookup returns CDR1 SGHTA and CDR2 FQGNSA. Between the trimmed V and J ends, which lost 7 bases and 1 base, there was a span of 14 bases. The CDR3 runs to 14 residues.

Many counts were recorded for this clonotype. The rearrangement joins TRBV29-1 to TRBJ2-5, with no clear D. This CDR3 comprises 12 residues. Between the trimmed V and J ends, which lost 7 bases and 2 bases, there was a span of 11 bases. Germline CDR1 reads SQVTM; CDR2 reads ANQGSEA. The CDR3 loop is CSARVSQETQYF. CDR3 in DNA: TGCAGCGCCCGCGTGAGTCAAGAGACCCAGTACTTC.

This clonotype came up many times. The V gene is TRBV18, the J gene TRBJ2-7; TRBD2 matches at 8 bases. The V and J ends lost 3 bases and 5 bases, in that order; junction bases with no gene match: 12. The CDR3 is made up of 16 amino acids. The V gene's germline CDR1 is KGHSH and CDR2 LQKENI. CDR3 in amino acids: CASSPRSGSGPNEQYF. The CDR3 nucleotides are TGTGCCAGCTCACCCCGGAGCGGGAGTGGTCCTAACGAGCAGTACTTC.

This clonotype was detected ten times or more. The chain couples TRBV7-9 to TRBJ2-1; perhaps TRBD1 as D (5 bases). Trimming removed 5 bases at V and 6 bases at J, with 14 bases between. The CDR3 has 14 residues. Germline CDR1 is SEHNR and CDR2 is FQNEAQ (reference sequence). The CDR3 loop is CASSLTDNFNEQFF. CDR3 DNA: TGTGCCAGCAGCCTCACGGACAACTTCAATGAGCAGTTCTTC.

This clonotype has a count of ten or more. With a much larger clone just one base away, this may be a read error. The chain employs TRBV20-1 and TRBJ2-7; the D gene is possibly TRBD2 (6 bases). In germline, CDR1 is DFQATT, CDR2 SNEGSKA (reference sequence). V lost 6 bases and J 5 bases, leaving 20 bases between the germline ends. The CDR3 consists of 14 residues. This CDR3 is CSAHPGEAENEQYF. The CDR3, as DNA: TGCAGTGCGCACCCTGGGGAGGCCGAGAACGAGCAGTACTTC.

In its sample, this clonotype was seen many times. The V gene is TRBV7-2, the J gene TRBJ2-5; D might be TRBD1 (6 bases). Germline V gene lookup returns CDR1 SGHTA and CDR2 FQGNSA. This CDR3 contains 13 residues. V was trimmed by 5 bases and J by 2 bases, leaving 9 bases between them. In nucleotides, the CDR3 is TGTGCCAGCAGCCAAGGACAGCAAGAGACCCAGTACTTC. Protein: CASSQGQQETQYF.

This clonotype is labeled medium-sized (0.01 to 0.1%). J is TRBJ2-7 and V is TRBV4-2; 7 bases match TRBD2. J lost 4 bases, V lost 4 bases, and 10 bases had no gene match. Germline V lookup: CDR1 LGHNA, CDR2 YNFKEQ. This CDR3 comprises 15 residues. The CDR3 loop is CASSRLPGLQYEQYF. CDR3 nucleotide sequence: TGTGCCAGCAGCCGTTTGCCGGGACTACAATACGAGCAGTACTTC.

This clonotype was counted at least ten times. The chain has TRBV20-1 and TRBJ2-7; the D is unclear. V was trimmed by 0 bases and J by 3 bases, leaving 3 bases between them. Germline V gene sequence: CDR1 DFQATT, CDR2 SNEGSKA (reference sequence). This CDR3 comprises 11 residues. CDR3 residues: CSARDSYEQYF. CDR3 sequence (DNA): TGCAGTGCTAGAGACAGCTACGAGCAGTACTTC.

The sample holds many counts of this clonotype. The chain is built from TRBV7-9 and TRBJ2-7, with D perhaps matching TRBD1 (6 bases). The CDR3 is 10 residues long. The germline CDR1 and CDR2 sequences are SEHNR and FQNEAQ (reference sequence). V lost 8 bases to trimming and J lost 7 bases, with 9 bases between them. Here the CDR3 DNA reads TGTGCCAGCGGGGACATAGAGCAGTACTTC. This gives the protein CASGDIEQYF.

This clonotype has a handful of counts. V usage is TRBV15 and J usage is TRBJ2-5; TRBD2 agrees at 13 bases. The CDR3 has 16 residues. Per the germline V gene, CDR1 is LNHNV and CDR2 is YYDKDF (reference sequence). V gave up 3 bases and J gave up 1 base; unmatched junction bases: 2. The CDR3 sequence: CATSSGLAGVQETQYF. The CDR3 DNA follows: TGTGCCACCAGCAGTGGACTAGCGGGAGTCCAAGAGACCCAGTACTTC.

The chain carries TRBV7-9 and TRBJ2-5; 9 bases agree with TRBD1. This CDR3 has 15 amino acids. V was clipped by 6 bases and J by 5 bases; unmatched bases: 10. CDR1 is SEHNR and CDR2 is FQNEAQ in the germline V gene (reference sequence). CDR3 bases: TGTGCCAGCAGAGCGACAGGGGGTTTTTTTGAGACCCAGTACTTC. As protein: CASRATGGFFETQYF.

This clonotype was picked up many times. The chain combines TRBV20-1 with TRBJ2-1, with 11 bases lining up with TRBD2. The V segment lost 0 bases and the J segment 4 bases; nucleotides outside the gene matches: 8. CDR1 and CDR2 from the germline V gene are DFQATT and SNEGSKA (reference sequence). The CDR3 is 17 residues long. CDR3 amino acids: CSARDRRLAGLYNEQFF. CDR3 bases: TGCAGTGCTAGAGATCGCCGACTAGCGGGACTTTACAATGAGCAGTTCTTC.

This clonotype was seen repeatedly, ten times or more. The chain is built from TRBV20-1 and TRBJ2-2, with D possibly TRBD1 on 5 matching bases. Trimming took 3 bases from V and 4 from J, leaving 9 bases between them. Germline V gives CDR1 DFQATT, CDR2 SNEGSKA (reference sequence). This CDR3 is 13 amino acids long. The CDR3 coding sequence is TGCAGTGCTAGTGCAGGGATCACCGGGGAGCTGTTTTTT. It yields the protein CSASAGITGELFF.

This clonotype showed up many times. CDR3 bases: TGCAGTGCTAGAAGGACTAGCGGTCAAGAGACCCAGTACTTC. Amino acid sequence: CSARRTSGQETQYF. V is TRBV20-1 and J is TRBJ2-5, with TRBD2 identical over 10 bases. Germline V lookup: CDR1 DFQATT, CDR2 SNEGSKA (reference sequence). The length of the CDR3 is 14 residues. V lost 2 bases and J lost 2; bases outside the gene matches: 2.

This clonotype was picked up many times. The chain employs TRBV7-2 and TRBJ2-3; 8 bases agree with TRBD2. The CDR3 has 14 residues. Germline CDR1 reads SGHTA; CDR2 reads FQGNSA. J lost 10 bases, V lost 5 bases, and 11 bases had no gene match. CDR3 sequence reads: CASSDTGTGGAQYF. The CDR3 DNA reads TGTGCCAGCAGCGATACCGGGACCGGGGGGGCGCAGTATTTT.

This clonotype was counted at least ten times. This rearrangement joins TRBV20-1 to TRBJ2-5; 10 nucleotides align to TRBD2. Germline V gene lookup returns CDR1 DFQATT and CDR2 SNEGSKA (reference sequence). Trimming took 3 bases from V and 0 from J; bases not matched to a gene: 4. There are 15 residues in the CDR3. DNA of the CDR3: TGCAGTGCTAGCTCACTAGCGGGGTACCAAGAGACCCAGTACTTC. Its translation is CSASSLAGYQETQYF.